These T cell receptor beta chains were read from a single sample in a study of blood T cell repertoires in COVID-19. This table comes from immunoSEQ multiplex PCR, and its TCRdb copy is limited to in-frame clones, with some not included. The table shows around 60,000 clones, with roughly 88% occurring only once. Sequencing was done on a sample of peripheral blood. The receptors derive from a man between 65 and 85 years old with acute or convalescent COVID-19. Each CDR3 is given with its conserved first and last residue. A D gene is named only where the DNA matches it firmly. Not all rows give a size; the values are once, few, many and, for expanded clones, a class.

j_gene,v_gene,d_gene,abundance,CDR3aa,CDR3nt
TRBJ2-3,TRBV7-9,TRBD1,-,CASRSGTGGADTQYF,TGTGCCAGCAGATCCGGGACAGGGGGCGCAGATACGCAGTATTTT
TRBJ1-2,TRBV4-3,-,-,CASRDNRDVGGYTF,TGCGCCAGCAGAGACAACAGGGACGTGGGTGGCTACACCTTC
TRBJ2-5,TRBV7-7,TRBD2,-,CASSLSSGGFQETQYF,TGTGCCAGCAGCTTGTCTAGCGGGGGGTTCCAAGAGACCCAGTACTTC
TRBJ2-1,TRBV7-9,-,-,CASSLGVQRAVYNEQFF,TGTGCCAGCAGCTTAGGGGTCCAGCGGGCTGTATACAATGAGCAGTTCTTC
TRBJ1-6,TRBV9,TRBD1,few,CASSQGTDRDSPLHF,TGTGCCAGCAGCCAAGGGACCGACAGGGATTCACCCCTCCACTTT
TRBJ2-3,TRBV25-1,TRBD2,-,CASSDHHGLANERLYF,TGTGCCAGCAGTGACCATCATGGACTAGCTAACGAACGACTGTATTTT
TRBJ2-6,TRBV19,TRBD1,-,CASSIAGTGGAGANVLTF,TGTGCCAGTAGTATCGCCGGGACAGGGGGCGCTGGGGCCAACGTCCTGACTTTC
TRBJ2-1,TRBV3-1/TRBV3-2,TRBD2,-,CASSQYAQGLAGNEQFF,TGTGCCAGCAGCCAATACGCGCAGGGACTAGCCGGCAATGAGCAGTTCTTC
TRBJ1-4,TRBV5-1,TRBD1,-,CASSLGQGALREKLFF,TGCGCCAGCAGCTTGGGACAGGGGGCGCTGAGGGAAAAACTGTTTTTT
TRBJ1-2,TRBV5-1,TRBD1,-,CASSLTGENGYTF,TGCGCCAGCAGCTTGACAGGGGAGAATGGCTACACCTTC
TRBJ1-1,TRBV12-3/TRBV12-4,-,-,CASTIRGNTEAFF,TGTGCCAGCACCATCCGAGGGAACACTGAAGCTTTCTTT
TRBJ2-2,TRBV24-1,-,-,CATSYASGNTGELFF,TGTGCCACCAGTTATGCTTCAGGGAACACCGGGGAGCTGTTTTTT
TRBJ2-3,TRBV6-2/TRBV6-3,-,once,CASSRGDTQYF,TGTGCCAGCAGCCGCGGAGATACGCAGTATTTT
TRBJ2-5,TRBV18,-,-,CASWARGETQYF,TGTGCCAGCTGGGCCCGGGGGGAGACCCAGTACTTC
TRBJ1-1,TRBV5-1,-,-,CASTREGGEAFF,TGCGCCAGCACTCGGGAGGGAGGTGAAGCTTTCTTT
TRBJ1-1,TRBV5-1,TRBD1,-,CASSGTGFTEAFF,TGCGCCAGCAGCGGGACAGGGTTCACTGAAGCTTTCTTT
TRBJ1-2,TRBV6-5,TRBD1,-,CASSYVREGAHGYTF,TGTGCCAGCAGTTACGTCCGGGAGGGGGCACATGGCTACACCTTC
TRBJ2-1,TRBV7-3,TRBD2,-,CASSLTSSSGDNEQFF,TGTGCCAGCAGCTTAACATCGTCTAGCGGGGACAATGAGCAGTTCTTC
TRBJ1-5,TRBV6-5,-,few,CASSPQGQRNQPQHF,TGTGCCAGCAGTCCCCAGGGGCAGCGCAATCAGCCCCAGCATTTT
TRBJ1-1,TRBV6-5,TRBD1,-,CASSATGGGTEAFF,TGTGCCAGCAGCGCGACAGGGGGCGGCACTGAAGCTTTCTTT
TRBJ2-3,TRBV4-1,TRBD2,-,CASSQVSGAPDTQYF,TGCGCCAGCAGCCAAGTTAGCGGGGCCCCAGATACGCAGTATTTT
TRBJ2-2,TRBV5-4,TRBD1,-,CASSRDSPTGELFF,TGTGCCAGCAGCCGGGACAGCCCCACCGGGGAGCTGTTTTTT
TRBJ1-4,TRBV7-9,TRBD1,-,CASSSRDRGYEKLFF,TGTGCCAGCAGCTCACGGGACAGGGGATATGAAAAACTGTTTTTT
TRBJ1-2,TRBV27,TRBD1,once,CASRHPRQGYGYTF,TGTGCCAGCAGACATCCGAGACAGGGATATGGCTACACCTTC
TRBJ1-2,TRBV29-1,TRBD1,-,CSVDPTGVDGYTF,TGCAGCGTTGACCCGACAGGGGTGGATGGCTACACCTTC
TRBJ1-2,TRBV14,TRBD1,-,CASSHSRGNGYTF,TGTGCCAGCAGCCATTCCAGGGGGAATGGCTACACCTTC
TRBJ1-2,TRBV7-9,-,-,CASSFQYVRDYGYTF,TGTGCCAGCAGCTTTCAATACGTGAGAGACTATGGCTACACCTTC
TRBJ1-2,TRBV6-6,TRBD1,-,CASSNWDRGRDGYTF,TGTGCCAGCAGTAACTGGGACAGGGGGCGCGACGGCTACACCTTC
TRBJ2-5,TRBV7-2,-,few,CASTLTADQETQYF,TGTGCCAGCACCCTAACAGCGGACCAAGAGACCCAGTACTTC
TRBJ2-2,TRBV7-2,-,-,CASSQGGGELFF,TGTGCCAGCAGCCAGGGGGGTGGGGAGCTGTTTTTT
TRBJ1-6,TRBV7-9,TRBD1,-,CASSLTGDRYNSPLHF,TGTGCCAGCAGCTTAACCGGGGACAGGTATAATTCACCCCTCCACTTT
TRBJ1-5,TRBV10-1,-,-,CASSESKTVGSPQHF,TGCGCCAGCAGTGAGTCGAAGACAGTAGGGTCGCCCCAGCATTTT
TRBJ1-6,TRBV6-5,TRBD1,-,CASGDSNSPLHF,TGTGCCAGCGGGGACAGCAATTCACCCCTCCACTTT
TRBJ2-5,TRBV11-2,TRBD1,once,CASSTTGARQETQYF,TGTGCCAGCAGCACCACAGGGGCCCGACAAGAGACCCAGTACTTC
TRBJ2-3,TRBV5-1,TRBD2,-,CASIRGGGSTDTQYF,TGCGCCAGCATAAGGGGCGGGGGGAGCACAGATACGCAGTATTTT
TRBJ2-1,TRBV11-2,-,few,CASSFSGNEQFF,TGTGCCAGCAGTTTCAGCGGCAATGAGCAGTTCTTC